The 23 T cell receptor beta chains given below trace back to one sample, sequenced in a study of T cell repertoires in cytomegalovirus infection. TCRdb independently ran MiXCR on the reads; one entry per CDR3 protein. This sample has more than 400,000 distinct CDR3 sequences, with about 25% found just once. What was sequenced was PBMCs. These receptors originate from a human donor in good health (CMV status not recorded). Some clones in this sample may be carry-over from other donors' samples.

This clonotype appeared a few times. The chain combines TRBV7-6 with TRBJ2-2; the match to TRBD2 covers 9 bases. This CDR3 is 16 amino acids long. Germline assignment: CDR1 SGHVS and CDR2 FNYEAQ. J lost 1 base, V lost 1 base, and 1 base had no gene match. The CDR3 is CASSLGLAENTGELFF. CDR3 DNA sequence: TGTGCCAGCAGCTTAGGACTAGCGGAGAACACCGGGGAGCTGTTTTTT.

The V call is TRBV29-1, the J call TRBJ2-7; 10 nucleotides align to TRBD1. The V and J ends lost 7 bases and 4 bases, in that order; junction bases with no gene match: 10. This CDR3 is built from 14 residues. Germline values: CDR1 SQVTM, CDR2 ANQGSEA. CDR3: CSAVPGQGVYEQYF. CDR3 in DNA: TGCAGCGCCGTCCCTGGACAGGGGGTTTACGAGCAGTACTTC.

The chain uses TRBV6-2 or TRBV6-3 and TRBJ2-1; 13 nucleotides line up with TRBD2. The CDR3 spans 17 residues. The V gene end was trimmed by 6 bases and the J gene end by 3 bases; junction bases not matched to a gene: 8. In germline, CDR1 is MNHEY, CDR2 SVGEGT. CDR3 region: CASRGLAGERGYNEQFF. The CDR3 region has the DNA TGTGCCAGCAGAGGACTAGCGGGAGAACGGGGCTACAATGAGCAGTTCTTC.

This chain links TRBV7-9 with TRBJ1-3; 7 positions match TRBD1. The germline gives CDR1 SEHNR, CDR2 FQNEAQ (reference sequence). J gave up 7 bases and V 6 bases, and 9 bases lay outside the gene matches. This CDR3 contains 14 residues. CDR3: CASRPGDRVNTIYF. The CDR3, as DNA: TGTGCCAGCAGACCCGGAGACAGGGTTAACACCATATATTTT.

Remarks on this clonotype: Being one base from a much bigger clone, this may be a read error. V and J are TRBV7-2 and TRBJ2-1; 8 bases line up with TRBD2. The trim removed 5 bases at V and 4 bases at J, leaving 10 bases unmatched. CDR1 and CDR2 (germline): SGHTA, FQGNSA. CDR3 length: 16 residues. CDR3 coding DNA: TGTACCAGCAGCCCGCGAGGTAGCGGGGAGTACAATGAGCAGTTCTTC. It codes for CTSSPRGSGEYNEQFF.

The chain employs TRBV7-9 and TRBJ2-1; D is unresolved. Trimming shortened V by 1 base and J by 1 base, and 5 bases separated the two germline ends. Germline loops: CDR1 SEHNR, CDR2 FQNEAQ (reference sequence). This CDR3 region has 14 residues. The chain's CDR3 is CASSLEESYNEQFF. The CDR3 region has the DNA TGTGCCAGCAGCTTAGAAGAATCCTACAATGAGCAGTTCTTC.

The rearrangement links TRBV2 to TRBJ2-5; D remains unclear. Per germline, CDR1 SNHLY and CDR2 FYNNEI. CDR3 length equals 16 residues. V was pared by 5 bases and J by 5 bases, with 21 bases between. The CDR3 sequence: CASSRGIFKTRETQYF. CDR3 coding DNA: TGTGCCAGCAGTCGTGGGATCTTTAAAACAAGGGAGACCCAGTACTTC.

This chain connects TRBV11-3 to TRBJ1-2, with a possible D match to TRBD1 (6 bases). CDR3 length equals 17 residues. Germline CDR1 SGHNT, CDR2 YENEEA. V lost 6 bases and J lost 2, with 22 bases in between. Written as DNA, the CDR3 is TGTGCCAGCAGACACAGCCCGGGACACGAAACAAACTATGGCTACACCTTC. Translation: CASRHSPGHETNYGYTF. Using reference TRBV11-3 and TRBJ1-2 for the parts outside the CDR3, the full variable domain is EAGVVQSPRYKIIEKKQPVAFWCNPISGHNTLYWYLQNLGQGPELLIRYENEEAVDDSQLPKDRFSAERLKGVDSTLKIQPAELGDSAVYLCASRHSPGHETNYGYTFGSGTRLTVV.

There are a few counts of this clonotype. The rearrangement uses TRBV11-2 and TRBJ2-3; D may be TRBD2 (6 bases). Per the germline V gene, CDR1 is SGHAT and CDR2 is FQNNGV. The ends were cut back, 3 bases at V and 7 bases at J, with 17 bases in the middle. The CDR3 contains 15 residues. CDR3 DNA: TGTGCCAGCAGCTTGGGGCCGGAGGGGAGATATACGCAGTATTTT. Its translation: CASSLGPEGRYTQYF. The variable domain in full, with the rest retrieved from reference TRBV11-2 and TRBJ2-3, is EAGVAQSPRYKIIEKRQSVAFWCNPISGHATLYWYQQILGQGPKLLIQFQNNGVVDDSQLPKDRFSAERLKGVDSTLKIQPAKLEDSAVYLCASSLGPEGRYTQYFGPGTRLTVL.

The DNA of the CDR3 is TGTGCCAGCAGCTTAAGAGTCGGGGGGGCCGGGGAGCTGTTTTTT. Translation gives CASSLRVGGAGELFF. The rearrangement links TRBV11-1 to TRBJ2-2; TRBD2 matches 8 bases. The germline CDR1 and CDR2 sequences are SGHAT and FQDESV (reference sequence). Trimming cost V 2 bases and J 6 bases; bases outside gene matches: 5. CDR3 size: 15 residues.

This clonotype was recorded many times. The chain has TRBV7-2 and TRBJ1-4; D unclear. Looked up from germline, CDR1 is SGHTA and CDR2 is FQGNSA. The CDR3 runs 15 residues. The ends were cut back, 0 bases at V and 6 bases at J, with 11 bases in the middle. The CDR3 sequence is CASSLALVRDEKLFF. The CDR3 nucleotides read TGTGCCAGCAGCTTAGCCCTTGTACGGGATGAAAAACTGTTTTTT.

This clonotype was observed at least ten times. The V gene is TRBV11-3, the J gene TRBJ2-1, with D possibly being TRBD1 or TRBD2 (5 bases each). Trimming stripped 1 base from V and 10 bases from J, with 8 bases between. Germline V gene lookup returns CDR1 SGHNT and CDR2 YENEEA. The CDR3 spans 12 residues. As DNA, the CDR3 is TGTGCCAGCAGCTTAGGAGGGGAGGAGCAGTTCTTC. This translates into CASSLGGEEQFF.

The table lists this clonotype with many counts. The rearrangement links TRBV7-2 to TRBJ2-7; 16 bases line up with TRBD2. Unmatched junction bases numbered 6, after V lost 5 bases and J lost 11 bases. The CDR3 spans 14 residues. The germline V gene has CDR1 SGHTA and CDR2 FQGNSA. In DNA form, the CDR3 reads TGTGCCAGCAGCACGGGACTAGCGGGAGGGCAGAAGTACTTC. It yields the protein CASSTGLAGGQKYF.

The chain uses TRBV2 and TRBJ1-5, with D tentatively TRBD1 (5 bases). With 7 bases removed from V and 3 bases from J, the gap between germline ends came to 25 bases. Germline CDR1 reads SNHLY; CDR2 reads FYNNEI. The length of the CDR3 is 18 residues. Written as DNA, the CDR3 is TGTGCCAGCACCGGAGACAGCTTCGCCGGGTCCCTCAATCAGCCCCAGCATTTT. It specifies CASTGDSFAGSLNQPQHF.

The chain uses TRBV4-2 and TRBJ2-7; no reliable D call. Germline assignment: CDR1 LGHNA and CDR2 YNFKEQ. The V and J ends lost 0 bases and 3 bases respectively, with 6 bases between them. The CDR3 covers 13 residues. CDR3 protein: CASSQDLGYEQYF. The CDR3 coding sequence is TGTGCCAGCAGCCAAGACCTGGGCTACGAGCAGTACTTC.

The CDR3 reads CAWQGGYNSPLHF. The CDR3 nucleotides are TGTGCCTGGCAAGGAGGCTATAATTCACCCCTCCACTTT. The V and J genes are TRBV30 and TRBJ1-6; D is uncertain. V was clipped by 5 bases and J by 3 bases, with 8 bases between them. This CDR3 is 13 amino acids long. Germline V gene sequence: CDR1 GTSNPN, CDR2 SVGIG (reference sequence).

V is TRBV2 and J is TRBJ2-5, with 7 bases matching TRBD2. This CDR3 spans 15 amino acids. J lost 5 bases, V lost 3 bases, and 9 bases had no gene match. Germline assignment: CDR1 SNHLY and CDR2 FYNNEI. The CDR3: CASSDVRSGVETQYF. CDR3 nucleotide sequence: TGTGCCAGCAGTGACGTTAGAAGCGGGGTTGAGACCCAGTACTTC.

The chain employs TRBV11-3 and TRBJ1-1; 8 bases agree with TRBD1. The CDR3 runs 16 residues. V was pared by 4 bases and J by 0 bases, with 7 bases of the junction left unmatched. Germline lookup yields CDR1 SGHNT and CDR2 YENEEA. CDR3 in amino acids: CASSSQGVVMNTEAFF. CDR3 in DNA: TGTGCCAGCAGCTCACAGGGGGTGGTTATGAACACTGAAGCTTTCTTT.

There are a few counts of this clonotype. The chain links TRBV28 to TRBJ1-1; possible D gene TRBD1, 6 bases. V was trimmed by 7 bases and J by 7 bases, leaving 16 bases between them. Germline V gene data show CDR1 as MDHEN and CDR2 as SYDVKM. The CDR3 extends over 13 amino acids. The DNA for the CDR3 is TGTGCCAGCATTCGGGGCGGGGGCCGTGAAGCTTTCTTT. Amino acid sequence: CASIRGGGREAFF.

V usage is TRBV4-1 and J usage is TRBJ2-1; the D is unclear. CDR1 and CDR2 from the germline V gene are MGHRA and YSYEKL. This CDR3 is 18 amino acids long. The germline V and J ends were trimmed by 2 bases and 6 bases, with 23 bases remaining between them. The CDR3 DNA reads TGCGCCAGCAGCCAACCTAGGGCCCGGGCCTATGCTCGCAATGAGCAGTTCTTC. Translated: CASSQPRARAYARNEQFF.

This chain connects TRBV19 to TRBJ2-7, with TRBD1 matching 7 bases. The V and J ends lost 5 bases and 4 bases, in that order; junction bases with no gene match: 20. This CDR3 has 18 amino acids. Germline CDR1 is LNHDA and CDR2 is SQIVND (reference sequence). The CDR3 loop reads CASSPMAGTGQANYEQYF. In DNA, the CDR3 is TGTGCCAGTAGTCCTATGGCCGGAACCGGACAGGCGAATTACGAGCAGTACTTC.

The chain links TRBV6-6 to TRBJ2-1; 11 bases are shared with TRBD2. V lost 2 bases and J lost 3; bases outside the gene matches: 15. The CDR3 totals 20 residues. CDR1 MNHNY and CDR2 SVGAGI come from the germline V gene (reference sequence). The CDR3 coding sequence is TGTGCCAGCAGTTACCCTGGGACAGAGACTAGCGGGACTCTCTACAATGAGCAGTTCTTC. The encoded protein is CASSYPGTETSGTLYNEQFF.

As concerns this clonotype: This may stem from a read error, because a much larger clone lies one nucleotide away. The chain links TRBV7-6 to TRBJ1-5, with 9 nucleotides matching TRBD1. CDR3 size: 15 residues. With 10 bases clipped from V and 7 bases from J, the junction kept 14 bases outside the gene matches. Germline assignment: CDR1 SGHVS and CDR2 FNYEAQ. CDR3 sequence reads: CANRATTGGSQPQHF. The CDR3 region has the DNA TGTGCCAACAGGGCGACTACAGGGGGCTCGCAGCCCCAGCATTTT.